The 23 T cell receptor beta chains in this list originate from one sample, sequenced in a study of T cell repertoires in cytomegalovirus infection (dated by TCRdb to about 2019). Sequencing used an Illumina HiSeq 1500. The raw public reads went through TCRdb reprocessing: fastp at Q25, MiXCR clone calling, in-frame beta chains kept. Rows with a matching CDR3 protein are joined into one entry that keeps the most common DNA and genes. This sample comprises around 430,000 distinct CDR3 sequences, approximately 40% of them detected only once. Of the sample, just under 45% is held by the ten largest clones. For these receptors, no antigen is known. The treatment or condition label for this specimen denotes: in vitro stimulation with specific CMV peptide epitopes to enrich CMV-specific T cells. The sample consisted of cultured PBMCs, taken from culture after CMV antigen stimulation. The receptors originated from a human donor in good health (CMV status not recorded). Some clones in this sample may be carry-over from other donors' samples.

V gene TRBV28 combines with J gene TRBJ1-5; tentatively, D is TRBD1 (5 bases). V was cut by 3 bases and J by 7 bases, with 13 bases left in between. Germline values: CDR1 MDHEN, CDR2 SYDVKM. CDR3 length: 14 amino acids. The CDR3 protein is CASSFAGNPQPQHF. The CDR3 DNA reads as TGTGCCAGCAGTTTTGCAGGGAATCCGCAGCCCCAGCATTTT.

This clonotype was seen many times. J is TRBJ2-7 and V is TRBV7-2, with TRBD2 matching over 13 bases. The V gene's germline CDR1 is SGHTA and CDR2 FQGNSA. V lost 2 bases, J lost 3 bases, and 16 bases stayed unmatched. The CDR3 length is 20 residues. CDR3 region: CASSLSGAGTSGTLIYEQYF. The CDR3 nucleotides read TGTGCCAGCAGCTTAAGTGGAGCAGGGACTAGCGGGACGTTAATCTACGAGCAGTACTTC.

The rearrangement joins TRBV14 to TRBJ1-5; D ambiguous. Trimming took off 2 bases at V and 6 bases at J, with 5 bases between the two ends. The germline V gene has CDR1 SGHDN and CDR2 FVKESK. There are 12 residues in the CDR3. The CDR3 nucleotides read TGTGCCAGCAGCCAATGGGGTCAGCCCCAGCATTTT. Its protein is CASSQWGQPQHF.

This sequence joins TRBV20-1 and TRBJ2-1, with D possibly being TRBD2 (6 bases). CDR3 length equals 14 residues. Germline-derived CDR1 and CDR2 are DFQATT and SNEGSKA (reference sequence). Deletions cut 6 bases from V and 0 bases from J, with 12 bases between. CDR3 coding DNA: TGCAGTGCCCACCGGGGGAGCTCCTACAATGAGCAGTTCTTC. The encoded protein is CSAHRGSSYNEQFF.

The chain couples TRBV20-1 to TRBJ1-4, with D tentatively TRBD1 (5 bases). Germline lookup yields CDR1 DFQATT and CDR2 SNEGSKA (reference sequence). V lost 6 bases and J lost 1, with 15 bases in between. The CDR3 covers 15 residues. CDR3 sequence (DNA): TGCAGTGCCCTGGGGGGAGGAGGAACTAATGAAAAACTGTTTTTT. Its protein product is CSALGGGGTNEKLFF.

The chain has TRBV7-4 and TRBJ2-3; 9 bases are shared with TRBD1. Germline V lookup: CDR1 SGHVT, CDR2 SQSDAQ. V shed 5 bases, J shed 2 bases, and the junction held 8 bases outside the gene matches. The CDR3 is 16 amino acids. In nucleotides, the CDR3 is TGTGCCAGCAGCACCCGGACAGGGGCCCTCACAGATACGCAGTATTTT. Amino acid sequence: CASSTRTGALTDTQYF.

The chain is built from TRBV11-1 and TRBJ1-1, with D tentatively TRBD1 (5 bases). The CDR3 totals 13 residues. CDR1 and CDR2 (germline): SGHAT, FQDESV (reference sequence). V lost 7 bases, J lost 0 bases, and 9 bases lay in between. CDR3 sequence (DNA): TGTGCCAGCACCCTACAGGTGAACACTGAAGCTTTCTTT. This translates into CASTLQVNTEAFF.

The CDR3 sequence: CASNRQLDGYTF. CDR3 DNA sequence: TGTGCCAGCAACCGACAGTTGGATGGCTACACCTTC. The J gene is TRBJ1-2, the V gene TRBV6-1; TRBD1 might be the D (5 bases). Germline assignment: CDR1 MNHNS and CDR2 SASEGT. V lost 7 bases and J 6 bases, leaving 12 bases between the germline ends. The CDR3 spans 12 residues.

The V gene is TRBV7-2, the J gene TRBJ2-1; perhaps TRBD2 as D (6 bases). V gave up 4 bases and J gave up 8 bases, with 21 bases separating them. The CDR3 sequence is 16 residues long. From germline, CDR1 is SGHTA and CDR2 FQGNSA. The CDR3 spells CASSSEDPGDNDEQFF. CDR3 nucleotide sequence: TGTGCCAGCAGCTCAGAGGACCCGGGGGATAATGATGAGCAGTTCTTC.

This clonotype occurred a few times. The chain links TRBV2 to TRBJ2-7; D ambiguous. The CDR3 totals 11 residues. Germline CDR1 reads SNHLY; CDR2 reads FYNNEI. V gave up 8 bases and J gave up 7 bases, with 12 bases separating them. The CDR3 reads CASLSLGEQYF. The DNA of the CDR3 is TGTGCCAGCCTTTCGTTGGGGGAGCAGTACTTC.

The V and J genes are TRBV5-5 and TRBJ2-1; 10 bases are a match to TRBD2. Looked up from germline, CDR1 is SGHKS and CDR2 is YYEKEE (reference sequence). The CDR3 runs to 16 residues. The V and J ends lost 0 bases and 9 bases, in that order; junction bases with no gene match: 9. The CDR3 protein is CASSLAGTSVGGEQFF. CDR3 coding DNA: TGTGCCAGCAGCTTGGCCGGGACTAGCGTTGGGGGTGAGCAGTTCTTC. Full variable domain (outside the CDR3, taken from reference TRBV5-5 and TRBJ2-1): DAGVTQSPTHLIKTRGQQVTLRCSPISGHKSVSWYQQVLGQGPQFIFQYYEKEERGRGNFPDRFSARQFPNYSSELNVNALLLGDSALYLCASSLAGTSVGGEQFFGPGTRLTVL.

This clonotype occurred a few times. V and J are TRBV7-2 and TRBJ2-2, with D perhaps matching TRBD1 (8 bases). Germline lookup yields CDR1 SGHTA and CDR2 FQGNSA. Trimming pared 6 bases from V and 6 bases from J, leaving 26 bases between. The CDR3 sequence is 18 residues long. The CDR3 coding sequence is TGTGCCAGCAGACCCGGGACAGGCCTATTGGGGAGGGCCGGGGAGCTGTTTTTT. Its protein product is CASRPGTGLLGRAGELFF.

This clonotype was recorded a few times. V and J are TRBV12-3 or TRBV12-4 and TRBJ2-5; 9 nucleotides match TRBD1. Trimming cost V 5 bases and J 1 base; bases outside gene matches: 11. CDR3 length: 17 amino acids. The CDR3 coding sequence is TGTGCCAGCAGTCTTTCCCTGGGACAGGGTCCCCAAGAGACCCAGTACTTC. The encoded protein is CASSLSLGQGPQETQYF.

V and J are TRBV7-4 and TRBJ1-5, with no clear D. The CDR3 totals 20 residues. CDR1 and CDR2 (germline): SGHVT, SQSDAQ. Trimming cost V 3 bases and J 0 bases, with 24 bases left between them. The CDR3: CASSFTPGGGSGYSNQPQHF. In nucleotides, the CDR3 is TGTGCCAGCAGCTTCACCCCGGGTGGCGGATCAGGATATAGCAATCAGCCCCAGCATTTT.

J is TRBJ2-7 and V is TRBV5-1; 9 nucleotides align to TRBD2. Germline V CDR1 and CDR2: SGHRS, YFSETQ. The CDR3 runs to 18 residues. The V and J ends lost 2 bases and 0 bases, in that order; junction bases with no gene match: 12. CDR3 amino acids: CASSLAGGPHGPSYEQYF. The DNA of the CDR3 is TGCGCCAGCAGCTTAGCGGGGGGACCGCATGGCCCCTCCTACGAGCAGTACTTC.

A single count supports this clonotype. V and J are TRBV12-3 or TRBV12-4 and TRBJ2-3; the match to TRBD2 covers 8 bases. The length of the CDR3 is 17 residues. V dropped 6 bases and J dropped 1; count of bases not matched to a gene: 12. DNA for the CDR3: TGTGCCAGCAGCCGCAAGCGGGGGATGGGGCGCACAGATACGCAGTATTTT. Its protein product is CASSRKRGMGRTDTQYF.

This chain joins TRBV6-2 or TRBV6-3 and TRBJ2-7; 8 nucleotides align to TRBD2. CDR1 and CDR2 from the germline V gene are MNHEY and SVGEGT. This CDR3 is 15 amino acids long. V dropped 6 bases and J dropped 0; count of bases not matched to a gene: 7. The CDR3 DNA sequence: TGTGCCAGCAGGGCCCTAGCGGGCGACTCCTACGAGCAGTACTTC. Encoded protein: CASRALAGDSYEQYF.

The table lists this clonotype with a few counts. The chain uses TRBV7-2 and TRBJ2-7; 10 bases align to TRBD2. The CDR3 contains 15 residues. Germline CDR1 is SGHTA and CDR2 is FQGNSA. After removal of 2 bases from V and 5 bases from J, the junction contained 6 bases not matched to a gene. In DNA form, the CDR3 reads TGTGCCAGCAGCTTATACACTAGCGGGGTCAACGAGCAGTACTTC. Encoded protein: CASSLYTSGVNEQYF.

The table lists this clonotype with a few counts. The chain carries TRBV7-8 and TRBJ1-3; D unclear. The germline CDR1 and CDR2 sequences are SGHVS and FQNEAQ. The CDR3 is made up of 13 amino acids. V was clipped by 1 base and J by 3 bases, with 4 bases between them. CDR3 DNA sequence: TGTGCCAGCAGCTTAGGGTTTGGAAACACCATATATTTT. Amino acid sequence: CASSLGFGNTIYF. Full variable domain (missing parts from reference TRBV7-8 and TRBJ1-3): GAGVSQSPRYKVAKRGQDVALRCDPISGHVSLFWYQQALGQGPEFLTYFQNEAQLDKSGLPSDRFFAERPEGSVSTLKIQRTQQEDSAVYLCASSLGFGNTIYFGEGSWLTVV.

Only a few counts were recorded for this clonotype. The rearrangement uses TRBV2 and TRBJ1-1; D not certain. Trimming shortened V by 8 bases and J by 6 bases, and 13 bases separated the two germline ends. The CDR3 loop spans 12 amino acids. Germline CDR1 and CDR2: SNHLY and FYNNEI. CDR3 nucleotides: TGTGCCAGCGAGGGTGAGGCCCCTGAAGCTTTCTTT. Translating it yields CASEGEAPEAFF. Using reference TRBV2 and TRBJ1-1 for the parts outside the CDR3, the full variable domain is EPEVTQTPSHQVTQMGQEVILRCVPISNHLYFYWYRQILGQKVEFLVSFYNNEISEKSEIFDDQFSVERPDGSNFTLKIRSTKLEDSAMYFCASEGEAPEAFFGQGTRLTVV.

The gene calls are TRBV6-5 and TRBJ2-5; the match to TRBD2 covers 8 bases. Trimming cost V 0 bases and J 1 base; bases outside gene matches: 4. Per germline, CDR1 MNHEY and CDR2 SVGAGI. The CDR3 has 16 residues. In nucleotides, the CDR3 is TGTGCCAGCAGTTACTCCGGTAGCGGGGTCCAAGAGACCCAGTACTTC. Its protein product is CASSYSGSGVQETQYF.

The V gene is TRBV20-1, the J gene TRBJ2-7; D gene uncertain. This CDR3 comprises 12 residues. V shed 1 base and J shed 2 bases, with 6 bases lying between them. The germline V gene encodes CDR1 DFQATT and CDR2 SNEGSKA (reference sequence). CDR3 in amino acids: CSARAQTYEQYF. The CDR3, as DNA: TGCAGTGCTAGAGCACAGACCTACGAGCAGTACTTC.

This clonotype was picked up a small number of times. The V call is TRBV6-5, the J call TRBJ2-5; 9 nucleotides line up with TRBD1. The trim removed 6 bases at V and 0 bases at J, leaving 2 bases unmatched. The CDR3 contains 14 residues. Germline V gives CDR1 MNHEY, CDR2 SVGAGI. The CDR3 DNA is TGTGCCAGCAGGAGGACAGGGGACCAAGAGACCCAGTACTTC. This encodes CASRRTGDQETQYF.